The 3 T cell receptor beta chains below were found in one sample sequenced in a study of blood T cells in healthy people across ages. The authors ran a second PCR of 7 to 11 cycles using a sample-barcoded 5' primer and a J-beta primer mix. MiXCR was run by TCRdb on the 5' RACE reads, yielding one entry per CDR3 protein. Among about 570,000 distinct CDR3 sequences listed, 25% to 30% were seen once. The sample comprised blood. These receptors were taken from a woman in her 70s in good health.

The CDR3 loop is CASSNSNEQFF. CDR3 in DNA: TGTGCCAGCAGCAACTCCAATGAGCAGTTCTTC. The chain combines TRBV7-3 with TRBJ2-1; D remains ambiguous. V lost 5 bases to trimming and J lost 6 bases, with 5 bases between them. The V gene's germline CDR1 is SGHTA and CDR2 FQGTGA. The CDR3 runs 11 residues.

This clonotype was detected many times. This chain joins TRBV24-1 and TRBJ2-3, with no clear D. The CDR3 has 15 amino acids. Per the germline V gene, CDR1 is KGHDR and CDR2 is SFDVKD. The V and J ends lost 1 base and 0 bases respectively, with 7 bases between them. The CDR3 DNA reads as TGTGCCACCAGTGATTTTTTGGGAAGCACAGATACGCAGTATTTT. Translated, it gives CATSDFLGSTDTQYF.

There are many counts of this clonotype. V is TRBV24-1 and J is TRBJ1-3; D not resolved. This CDR3 has 17 amino acids. V gave up 3 bases and J gave up 2 bases, with 16 bases separating them. Germline values: CDR1 KGHDR, CDR2 SFDVKD. This chain's CDR3 is CATSDPRDRKAGNTIYF. CDR3 bases: TGTGCCACCAGTGATCCGAGGGATCGAAAGGCTGGAAACACCATATATTTT.